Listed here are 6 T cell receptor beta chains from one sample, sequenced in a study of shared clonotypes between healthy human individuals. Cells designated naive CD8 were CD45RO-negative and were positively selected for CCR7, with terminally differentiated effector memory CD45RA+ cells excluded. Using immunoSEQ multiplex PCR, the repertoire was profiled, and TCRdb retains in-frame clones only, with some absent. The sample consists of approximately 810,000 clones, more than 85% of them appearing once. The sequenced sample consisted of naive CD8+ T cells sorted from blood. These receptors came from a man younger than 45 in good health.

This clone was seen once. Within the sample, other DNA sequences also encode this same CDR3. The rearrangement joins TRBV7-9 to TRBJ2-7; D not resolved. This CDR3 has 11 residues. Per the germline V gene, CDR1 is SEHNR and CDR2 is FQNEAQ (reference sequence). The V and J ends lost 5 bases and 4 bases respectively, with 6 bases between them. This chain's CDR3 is CASSRSYEQYF. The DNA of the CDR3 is TGTGCCAGCAGCCGATCTTACGAGCAGTACTTC.

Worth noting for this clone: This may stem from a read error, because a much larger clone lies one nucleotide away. The CDR3 DNA is TGTGCCGGCAGTGAACATAAAGGGGGCTGGAATCAGCCCCAGCATTTT. Its translation: CAGSEHKGGWNQPQHF. J is TRBJ1-5 and V is TRBV6-1, with 7 bases that match TRBD1. The CDR3 covers 16 residues. CDR1 and CDR2 from the germline V gene are MNHNS and SASEGT.

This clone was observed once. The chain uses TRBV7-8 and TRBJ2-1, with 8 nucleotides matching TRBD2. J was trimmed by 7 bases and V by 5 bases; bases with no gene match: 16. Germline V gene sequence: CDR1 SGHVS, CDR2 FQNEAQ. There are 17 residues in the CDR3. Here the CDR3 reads CASSPRGGLAGANEQFF. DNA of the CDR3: TGTGCCAGCAGCCCACGGGGCGGGCTAGCGGGCGCTAATGAGCAGTTCTTC.

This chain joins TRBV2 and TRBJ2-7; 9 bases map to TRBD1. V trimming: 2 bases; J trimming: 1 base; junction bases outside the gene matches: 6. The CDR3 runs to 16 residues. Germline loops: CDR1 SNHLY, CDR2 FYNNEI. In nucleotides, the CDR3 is TGTGCCAGCAGTGAATGGGGACAGGGTGGGTCCTACGAGCAGTACTTC. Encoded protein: CASSEWGQGGSYEQYF.

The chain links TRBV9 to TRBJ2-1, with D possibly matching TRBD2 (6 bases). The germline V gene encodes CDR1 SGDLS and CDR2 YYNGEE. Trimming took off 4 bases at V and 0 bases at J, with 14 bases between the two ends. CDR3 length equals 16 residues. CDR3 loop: CASSPRRSGSYNEQFF. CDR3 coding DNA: TGTGCCAGCAGCCCCCGTCGTAGCGGCTCCTACAATGAGCAGTTCTTC.

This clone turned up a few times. CDR3 sequence reads: CASSRQGGGANVLTF. The CDR3 region has the DNA TGTGCCAGCAGCCGACAGGGAGGCGGGGCCAACGTCCTGACTTTC. The V call is TRBV7-9, the J call TRBJ2-6; possibly TRBD1 for D (7 bases). From germline, CDR1 is SEHNR and CDR2 FQNEAQ (reference sequence). There are 15 residues in the CDR3. With 5 bases removed from V and 4 bases from J, the gap between germline ends came to 12 bases.